What follows are 8 T cell receptor beta chains derived from one specimen sequenced in a study of T-cell reconstitution after alpha-beta-depleted transplantation in children. During its preparation, the TCRbeta library received unique molecular identifiers. TCRdb analysed the PCR reads with MiXCR anew, one entry per CDR3 protein. The table shows around 500,000 distinct CDR3 sequences, with under 15% occurring only once. The material sequenced was PBMCs from the stem cell graft donor, taken from the stem cell graft. All receptors come from a human donor who donated a stem cell graft to a child with combined immunodeficiency.

This chain joins TRBV12-3 or TRBV12-4 and TRBJ1-6; D is uncertain. The CDR3 is 16 residues long. Trimming shortened V by 1 base and J by 3 bases, and 10 bases separated the two germline ends. CDR3 sequence (DNA): TGTGCCAGCAGTTTAGGGGCGGGTGTCTATAATTCACCCCTCCACTTT. It codes for CASSLGAGVYNSPLHF.

This clonotype was counted at least ten times. The gene calls are TRBV12-3 or TRBV12-4 and TRBJ1-5; D is ambiguous. Trimming stripped 2 bases from V and 1 base from J, with 6 bases between. The CDR3 loop spans 14 amino acids. The CDR3 protein is CASSLMDSNQPQHF. The CDR3 DNA reads as TGTGCCAGCAGTTTAATGGACAGCAATCAGCCCCAGCATTTT.

This clonotype was seen a handful of times. DNA for the CDR3: TGTGCCAGCAGCTTAGAGGGAGACCTACAGTGGCAGTTCTTC. This encodes CASSLEGDLQWQFF. The genes are TRBV7-6 and TRBJ2-1; D might be TRBD2 (5 bases). The germline V gene encodes CDR1 SGHVS and CDR2 FNYEAQ. The V and J ends lost 1 base and 12 bases respectively, with 16 bases between them. The CDR3 loop spans 14 amino acids.

Many counts were recorded for this clonotype. The chain has TRBV25-1 and TRBJ2-5; tentatively, D is TRBD2 (6 bases). The length of the CDR3 is 13 residues. The V end lost 2 bases, the J end lost 5 bases, and 9 bases lay between the germline ends. Germline V gives CDR1 MGHDK, CDR2 SYGVNS. In nucleotides, the CDR3 is TGTGCCAGCAGTGAAAGAGGGAGGGAGACCCAGTACTTC. It is translated as CASSERGRETQYF.

The chain links TRBV4-2 to TRBJ1-1; D call uncertain. This CDR3 has 13 residues. V shed 2 bases and J shed 0 bases, with 4 bases lying between them. Germline CDR1 is LGHNA and CDR2 is YNFKEQ. The CDR3 region is CASSQLLNTEAFF. In nucleotides, the CDR3 is TGTGCCAGCAGCCAACTTCTGAACACTGAAGCTTTCTTT.

This chain links TRBV10-3 with TRBJ1-5; the match to TRBD1 covers 9 bases. Germline CDR1 reads ENHRY; CDR2 reads SYGVKD. The CDR3 totals 15 residues. V was clipped by 2 bases and J by 7 bases; unmatched bases: 6. Written as DNA, the CDR3 is TGTGCCATCAGTGAGGGAAGGACAGGGGAGCAGCCCCAGCATTTT. It is translated as CAISEGRTGEQPQHF.

This chain links TRBV7-8 with TRBJ2-1; D could derive from TRBD1 or TRBD2 (6 bases each). This CDR3 spans 15 amino acids. Germline-derived CDR1 and CDR2 are SGHVS and FQNEAQ. Trimming removed 1 base from V and 6 bases from J, with 13 bases in between. Written as DNA, the CDR3 is TGTGCCAGCAGCTTAGAGGGGGGCGGAAGCAATGAGCAGTTCTTC. Translating gives CASSLEGGGSNEQFF.

The genes are TRBV5-1 and TRBJ1-1; weak D call: TRBD1 (5 bases). V was cut by 1 base and J by 7 bases, with 14 bases left in between. From germline, CDR1 is SGHRS and CDR2 YFSETQ. This CDR3 spans 14 amino acids. The chain's CDR3 is CASSLRLGAGEAFF. CDR3 DNA: TGCGCCAGCAGCTTGAGGTTAGGGGCGGGTGAAGCTTTCTTT.